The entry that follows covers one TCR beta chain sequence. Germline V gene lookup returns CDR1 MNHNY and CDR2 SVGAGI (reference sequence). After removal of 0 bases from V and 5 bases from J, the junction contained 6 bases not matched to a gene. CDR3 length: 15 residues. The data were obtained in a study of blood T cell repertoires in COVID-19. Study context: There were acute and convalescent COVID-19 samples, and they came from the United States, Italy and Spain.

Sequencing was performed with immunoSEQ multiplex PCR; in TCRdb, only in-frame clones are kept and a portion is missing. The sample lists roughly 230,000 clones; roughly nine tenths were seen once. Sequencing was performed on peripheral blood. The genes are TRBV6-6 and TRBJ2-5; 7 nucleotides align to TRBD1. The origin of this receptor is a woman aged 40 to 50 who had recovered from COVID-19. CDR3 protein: CASSYSTGDWETQYF. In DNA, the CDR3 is TGTGCCAGCAGTTACTCAACAGGGGATTGGGAGACCCAGTACTTC.